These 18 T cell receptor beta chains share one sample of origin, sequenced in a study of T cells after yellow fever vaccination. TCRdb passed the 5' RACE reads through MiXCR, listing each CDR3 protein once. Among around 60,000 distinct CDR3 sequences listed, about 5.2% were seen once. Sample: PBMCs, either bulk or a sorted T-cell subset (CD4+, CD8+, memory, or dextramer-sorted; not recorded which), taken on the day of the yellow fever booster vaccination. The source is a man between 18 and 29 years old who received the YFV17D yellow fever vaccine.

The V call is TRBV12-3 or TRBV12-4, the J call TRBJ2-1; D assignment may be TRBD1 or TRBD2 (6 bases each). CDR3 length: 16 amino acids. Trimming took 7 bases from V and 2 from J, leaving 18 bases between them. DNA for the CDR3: TGTGCCAGCACCCCTCAGGGGCGGGGCCCCTACAATGAGCAGTTCTTC. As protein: CASTPQGRGPYNEQFF.

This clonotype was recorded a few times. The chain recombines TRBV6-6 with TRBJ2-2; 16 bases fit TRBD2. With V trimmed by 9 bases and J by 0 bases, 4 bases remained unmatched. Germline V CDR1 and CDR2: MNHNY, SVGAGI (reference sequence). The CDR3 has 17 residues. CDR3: CASTGLAGGPNTGELFF. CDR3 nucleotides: TGTGCCAGTACGGGACTAGCGGGGGGGCCGAACACCGGGGAGCTGTTTTTT.

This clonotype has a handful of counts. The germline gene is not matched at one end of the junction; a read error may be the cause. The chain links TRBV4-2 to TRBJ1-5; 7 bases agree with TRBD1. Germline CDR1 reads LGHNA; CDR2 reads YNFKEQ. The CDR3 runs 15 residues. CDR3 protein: CASTQNAGGNQPQHF. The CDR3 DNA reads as TGTGCCAGCACCCAAAATGCAGGGGGGAATCAGCCCCAGCATTTT.

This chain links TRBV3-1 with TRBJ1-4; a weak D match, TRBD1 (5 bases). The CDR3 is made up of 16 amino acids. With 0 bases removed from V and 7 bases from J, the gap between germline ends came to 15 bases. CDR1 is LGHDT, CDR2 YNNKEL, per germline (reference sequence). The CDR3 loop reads CASSQDWGSSGEKLFF. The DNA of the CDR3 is TGTGCCAGCAGCCAAGATTGGGGGTCATCGGGTGAAAAACTGTTTTTT.

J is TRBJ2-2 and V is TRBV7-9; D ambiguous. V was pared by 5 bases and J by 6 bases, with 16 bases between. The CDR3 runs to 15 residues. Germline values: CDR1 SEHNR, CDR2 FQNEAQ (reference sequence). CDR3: CASSPTEQSAGELFF. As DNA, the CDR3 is TGTGCCAGCAGCCCGACGGAACAGTCGGCCGGGGAGCTGTTTTTT.

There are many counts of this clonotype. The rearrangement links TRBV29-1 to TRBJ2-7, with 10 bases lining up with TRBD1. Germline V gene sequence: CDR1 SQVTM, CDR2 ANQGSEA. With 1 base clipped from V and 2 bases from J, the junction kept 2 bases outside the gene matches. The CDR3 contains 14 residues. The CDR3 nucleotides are TGCAGCGTTGAAGGGGACAGGGGCCCCTACGAGCAGTACTTC. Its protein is CSVEGDRGPYEQYF.

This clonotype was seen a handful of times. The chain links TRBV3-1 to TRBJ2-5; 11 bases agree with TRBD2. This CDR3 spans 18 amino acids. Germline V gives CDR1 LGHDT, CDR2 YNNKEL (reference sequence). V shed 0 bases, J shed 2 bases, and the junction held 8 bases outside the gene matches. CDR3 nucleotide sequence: TGTGCCAGCAGCCAAGATCCCGGGGTAGCGGGGGGGCAAGAGACCCAGTACTTC. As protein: CASSQDPGVAGGQETQYF.

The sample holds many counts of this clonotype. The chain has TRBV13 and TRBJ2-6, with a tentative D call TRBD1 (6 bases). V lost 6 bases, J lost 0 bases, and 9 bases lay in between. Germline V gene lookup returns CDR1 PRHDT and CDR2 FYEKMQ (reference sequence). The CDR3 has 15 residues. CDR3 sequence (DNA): TGTGCCAGCAGGTCCAGGGGCTCTGGGGCCAACGTCCTGACTTTC. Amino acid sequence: CASRSRGSGANVLTF.

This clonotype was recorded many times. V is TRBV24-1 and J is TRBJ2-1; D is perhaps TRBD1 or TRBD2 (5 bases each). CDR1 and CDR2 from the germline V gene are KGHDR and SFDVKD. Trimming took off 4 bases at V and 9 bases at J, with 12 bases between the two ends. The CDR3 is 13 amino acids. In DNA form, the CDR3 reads TGTGCCACCAGTGAAAGGACGGGGCGTGAGCAGTTCTTC. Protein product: CATSERTGREQFF.

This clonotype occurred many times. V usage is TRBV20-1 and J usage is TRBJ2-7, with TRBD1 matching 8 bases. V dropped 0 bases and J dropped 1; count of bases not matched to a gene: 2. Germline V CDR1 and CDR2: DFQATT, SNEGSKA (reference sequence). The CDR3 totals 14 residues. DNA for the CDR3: TGCAGTGCTAGAGAGACAGGGGTATCCTACGAGCAGTACGTC. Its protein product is CSARETGVSYEQYV.

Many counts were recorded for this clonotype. Here the CDR3 DNA reads TGCAGCGTTGAAGTCGAGGGCCTTGAAGCTTTCTTT. Protein product: CSVEVEGLEAFF. V gene TRBV29-1 combines with J gene TRBJ1-1; D is uncertain. Germline V lookup: CDR1 SQVTM, CDR2 ANQGSEA. The CDR3 runs 12 residues. V dropped 1 base and J dropped 7 bases, with 10 bases sitting between them.

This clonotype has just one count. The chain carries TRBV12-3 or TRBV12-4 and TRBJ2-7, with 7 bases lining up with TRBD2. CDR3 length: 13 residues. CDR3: CSVTRGGGYEQYF. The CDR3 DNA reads TGTTCTGTAACCCGTGGGGGGGGCTACGAGCAGTACTTC.

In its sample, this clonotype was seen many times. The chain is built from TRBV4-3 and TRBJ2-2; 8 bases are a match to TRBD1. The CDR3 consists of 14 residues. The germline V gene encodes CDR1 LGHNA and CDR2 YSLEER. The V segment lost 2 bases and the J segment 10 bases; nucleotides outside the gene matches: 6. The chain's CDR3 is CASSQTGGGVELFF. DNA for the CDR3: TGCGCCAGCAGCCAAACAGGGGGAGGAGTGGAGCTGTTTTTT.

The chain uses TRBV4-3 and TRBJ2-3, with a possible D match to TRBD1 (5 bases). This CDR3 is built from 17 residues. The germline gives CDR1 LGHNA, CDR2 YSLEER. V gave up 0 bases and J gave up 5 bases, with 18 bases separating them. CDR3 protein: CASSQDSQGSVQDTQYF. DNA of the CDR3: TGCGCCAGCAGCCAAGATTCGCAGGGAAGTGTTCAAGATACGCAGTATTTT.

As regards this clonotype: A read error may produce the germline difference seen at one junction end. For the CDR3, the DNA is TGTGCCACCAGCAGGGGAACAGGGGGCTCCTGCAATGAGCAGTTCTTC. Its translation is CATSRGTGGSCNEQFF. The chain combines TRBV15 with TRBJ2-1; TRBD1 aligns across 9 bases. This CDR3 contains 16 residues. Germline values: CDR1 LNHNV, CDR2 YYDKDF (reference sequence).

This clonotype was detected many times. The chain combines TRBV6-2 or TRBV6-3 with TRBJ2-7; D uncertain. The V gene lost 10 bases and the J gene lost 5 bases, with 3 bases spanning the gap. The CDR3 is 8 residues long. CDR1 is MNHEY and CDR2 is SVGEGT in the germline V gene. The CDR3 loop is CAKDEQYV. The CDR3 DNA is TGTGCCAAGGACGAGCAGTACGTC.

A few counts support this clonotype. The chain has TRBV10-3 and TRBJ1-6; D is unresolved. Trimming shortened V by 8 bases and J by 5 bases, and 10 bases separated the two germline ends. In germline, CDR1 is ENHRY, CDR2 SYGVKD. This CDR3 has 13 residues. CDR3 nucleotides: TGTGCCATCGGAAGGGTAGATAATTCACCCCTCCACTTT. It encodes CAIGRVDNSPLHF.

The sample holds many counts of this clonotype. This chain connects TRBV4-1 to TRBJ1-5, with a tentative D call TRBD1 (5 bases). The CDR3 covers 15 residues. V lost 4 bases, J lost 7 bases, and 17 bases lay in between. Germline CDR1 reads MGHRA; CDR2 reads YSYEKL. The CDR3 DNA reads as TGCGCCAGCAGCCTCTTCCAGGGTGTAGGCCAGCCCCAGCATTTT. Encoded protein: CASSLFQGVGQPQHF.